The clone carrying this TCR beta chain was counted between two and nine times. These data come from a study of PD-L1 blockade in urothelial cancer. Study-wide context: Reported median T cell count for blood samples was over 110,000.

Germline V gene data show CDR1 as LGHNA and CDR2 as YNFKEQ. Trimming left V 8 bases short and J 3 bases short, with 10 bases between. The CDR3 is 13 amino acids. Time point meaning: pretreatment peripheral blood. Synthetically made TCR analog templates were put into each PCR as spikes. Some clones are missing from TCRdb's copy, which holds only in-frame ones; the method was immunoSEQ multiplex PCR. The sample consists of tens of thousands of clones, around 91% of them appearing once. The receptor was derived from a man aged 60 to 75 with urothelial cancer. The chain is built from TRBV4-2 and TRBJ1-4, with no clear D. Material: PBMCs, obtained around atezolizumab (anti-PD-L1) treatment. CDR3 coding DNA: TGTGCCAGCGGTTACCGAGCTAATGAAAAACTGTTTTTT. Protein product: CASGYRANEKLFF.